This T cell receptor (beta chain) was sequenced for a study of T cells after yellow fever vaccination. Study as a whole: The authors prepared low-cell-number fractions using SMART-Seq v4 Ultra Low Input.

Deletions cut 5 bases from V and 6 bases from J, with 17 bases between. This CDR3 is built from 15 residues. Germline V lookup: CDR1 SGHTA, CDR2 FQGNSA. This clonotype came up a few times. Its specificity is unknown. Broader study findings: Researchers cautioned that FACS-sorted repertoires could harbor abundant clonotypes contaminating from the bulk population. Subsequent booster samples again held most clones from primary vaccination (96% CD4, 88% CD8).

The study made its TCR cDNA through 5'RACE template switching. That step introduced a universal primer site along with UMIs. TCRdb processed the 5' RACE reads anew with MiXCR; each CDR3 protein has one entry. This sample has 350,000 to 450,000 distinct CDR3 sequences, with roughly a sixth found just once. This clonotype was obtained from a man between 18 and 29 years old who received the YFV17D yellow fever vaccine. V is TRBV7-2 and J is TRBJ2-1; D may be TRBD1 (6 bases). The sample consisted of PBMCs, taken before the yellow fever booster vaccination. For the CDR3, the DNA is TGTGCCAGCAGCCCGGGACATCAGATGGGCAATGAGCAGTTCTTC. Translated, it gives CASSPGHQMGNEQFF. Filled out from reference TRBV7-2 and TRBJ2-1, the complete variable domain reads GAGVSQSPSNKVTEKGKDVELRCDPISGHTALYWYRQSLGQGLEFLIYFQGNSAPDKSGLPSDRFSAERTGGSVSTLTIQRTQQEDSAVYLCASSPGHQMGNEQFFGPGTRLTVL.